One sample yielded the 29 T cell receptor beta chains listed below, sequenced in a study of cytomegalovirus exposure and HLA in healthy donors. 13 Jbeta primers and 60 Vbeta primers were used for the PCR. Clones were read by immunoSEQ multiplex PCR, and TCRdb kept only the in-frame ones, dropping some. The sample records nearly 200,000 clones, 70% to 80% being singletons. What was sequenced was PBMCs. The source is a male donor in good health and CMV-seropositive.

The chain combines TRBV4-2 with TRBJ2-5; tentative D call: TRBD1 (6 bases). The last part of the DNA fits TRBJ2-7 better; the J call may be wrong. The CDR3 is 15 residues long. From germline, CDR1 is LGHNA and CDR2 YNFKEQ. The CDR3 loop is CASSQATGMSAEQYF. For the CDR3, the DNA is TGTGCCAGCAGCCAAGCAACAGGGATGTCCGCCGAGCAGTACTTC.

This chain links TRBV9 with TRBJ1-1; 10 bases map to TRBD1. Looked up from germline, CDR1 is SGDLS and CDR2 is YYNGEE. The CDR3 extends over 16 amino acids. After removal of 3 bases from V and 0 bases from J, the junction contained 5 bases not matched to a gene. The CDR3 sequence is CASSAGTGVMNTEAFF. The CDR3 DNA is TGTGCCAGCAGCGCCGGGACAGGGGTGATGAACACTGAAGCTTTCTTT.

This clone was counted a few times. The genes are TRBV7-2 and TRBJ1-1; 7 positions agree with TRBD1. CDR1 is SGHTA, CDR2 FQGNSA, per germline. This CDR3 has 12 amino acids. The junction had 9 bases not matched to a gene; V was cut back by 6 bases and J by 11 bases. The CDR3 sequence is CASRLRQGRAFF. CDR3 in DNA: TGTGCCAGCAGACTTAGACAGGGTCGGGCTTTCTTT. The variable domain in full, with the rest retrieved from reference TRBV7-2 and TRBJ1-1, is GAGVSQSPSNKVTEKGKDVELRCDPISGHTALYWYRQSLGQGLEFLIYFQGNSAPDKSGLPSDRFSAERTGGSVSTLTIQRTQQEDSAVYLCASRLRQGRAFFGQGTRLTVV.

The V and J genes are TRBV4-2 and TRBJ2-2; D is perhaps TRBD2 (6 bases). The V gene lost 0 bases and the J gene lost 2 bases, with 16 bases spanning the gap. The CDR3 covers 18 residues. Germline CDR1 and CDR2: LGHNA and YNFKEQ. CDR3 sequence: CASSQDFGGTINTGELFF. The DNA of the CDR3 is TGTGCCAGCAGCCAAGATTTCGGAGGGACGATCAACACCGGGGAGCTGTTTTTT.

This clone appeared a few times. V usage is TRBV7-8 and J usage is TRBJ2-1, with a tentative D call TRBD1 (6 bases). Trimming removed 2 bases from V and 5 bases from J, with 7 bases in between. CDR3 length: 13 residues. CDR1 is SGHVS and CDR2 is FQNEAQ in the germline V gene. The CDR3 sequence is CASSLQGNNEQFF. The DNA of the CDR3 is TGTGCCAGCAGCTTACAGGGGAACAATGAGCAGTTCTTC.

The chain is built from TRBV2 and TRBJ2-7; 10 nucleotides match TRBD2. The V gene end was trimmed by 5 bases and the J gene end by 2 bases; junction bases not matched to a gene: 9. The CDR3 length is 16 residues. Germline V CDR1 and CDR2: SNHLY, FYNNEI. The CDR3 region is CASSFPGTSATYEQYF. The DNA of the CDR3 is TGTGCCAGCAGTTTCCCCGGGACTAGCGCTACCTACGAGCAGTACTTC.

The chain couples TRBV13 to TRBJ2-7; 11 nucleotides match TRBD2. The germline gives CDR1 PRHDT, CDR2 FYEKMQ (reference sequence). J lost 2 bases, V lost 4 bases, and 4 bases had no gene match. This CDR3 region has 15 residues. This chain's CDR3 is CASSSTGLAAYEQYF. CDR3 nucleotides: TGTGCCAGCAGCTCTACGGGACTAGCGGCCTACGAGCAGTACTTC.

The chain is built from TRBV6-1 and TRBJ2-7; TRBD1 matches 7 bases. V lost 4 bases and J lost 6; bases outside the gene matches: 0. The germline V gene has CDR1 MNHNS and CDR2 SASEGT. This CDR3 has 11 residues. The DNA of the CDR3 is TGTGCCAGCAGTGGACAGGGCGAGCAGTACTTC. This codes for CASSGQGEQYF.

Only a few counts were recorded for this clone. The chain employs TRBV2 and TRBJ2-3, with TRBD1 identical over 7 bases. The V gene's germline CDR1 is SNHLY and CDR2 FYNNEI. V lost 7 bases and J lost 2; bases outside the gene matches: 18. This CDR3 comprises 18 residues. CDR3 coding DNA: TGTGCCAGCAAACTCAACCCGTCACCGGGACAGAACACAGATACGCAGTATTTT. Encoded protein: CASKLNPSPGQNTDTQYF. Looking up the rest from reference TRBV2 and TRBJ2-3 gives the full variable domain: EPEVTQTPSHQVTQMGQEVILRCVPISNHLYFYWYRQILGQKVEFLVSFYNNEISEKSEIFDDQFSVERPDGSNFTLKIRSTKLEDSAMYFCASKLNPSPGQNTDTQYFGPGTRLTVL.

The chain recombines TRBV7-9 with TRBJ1-5; D is unclear. Germline V CDR1 and CDR2: SEHNR, FQNEAQ (reference sequence). Deletions cut 3 bases from V and 3 bases from J, with 12 bases between. The CDR3 runs 15 residues. CDR3 sequence: CASSFGRQPNQPQHF. The CDR3 coding sequence is TGTGCCAGCAGCTTCGGCAGGCAGCCCAATCAGCCCCAGCATTTT.

This clone was seen only a few times. This chain connects TRBV5-1 to TRBJ2-2, with D maybe TRBD2 (6 bases). The V end was cut by 2 bases, the J end by 0 bases, with 8 bases between. This CDR3 has 15 amino acids. CDR1 and CDR2 (germline): SGHRS, YFSETQ. CDR3 nucleotide sequence: TGCGCCAGCAGCTTTGGGGGGACGAACACCGGGGAGCTGTTTTTT. It yields the protein CASSFGGTNTGELFF.

The chain has TRBV7-2 and TRBJ2-7, with D possibly matching TRBD1 (5 bases). The germline gives CDR1 SGHTA, CDR2 FQGNSA. V was pared by 3 bases and J by 4 bases, with 13 bases between. The CDR3 is made up of 14 amino acids. CDR3 nucleotides: TGTGCCAGCAGCTTTTTCCCAGGGCTATACGAGCAGTACTTC. Its protein is CASSFFPGLYEQYF.

The sample holds a few counts of this clone. J is TRBJ1-1 and V is TRBV6-6; no reliable D call. The CDR3 loop spans 15 amino acids. Germline CDR1 MNHNY, CDR2 SVGAGI (reference sequence). The V and J ends lost 0 bases and 1 base respectively, with 9 bases between them. The CDR3 coding sequence is TGTGCCAGCAGTTACTCTTACGAGAGGAACACTGAAGCTTTCTTT. Its translation: CASSYSYERNTEAFF.

The chain links TRBV5-4 to TRBJ2-7, with D maybe TRBD1 (6 bases). Germline V gene sequence: CDR1 SGHNT, CDR2 YYREEE (reference sequence). V lost 0 bases and J lost 2, with 12 bases in between. The CDR3 is 15 amino acids. The CDR3 sequence is CASSLGQGITYEQYF. In DNA, the CDR3 is TGTGCCAGCAGCTTGGGTCAGGGGATAACCTACGAGCAGTACTTC.

This clone was seen more than once but under ten times. The chain employs TRBV4-3 and TRBJ1-1; D gene ambiguous. The CDR3 loop spans 15 amino acids. Deletions cut 0 bases from V and 0 bases from J, with 8 bases between. CDR1 is LGHNA, CDR2 YSLEER, per germline. The CDR3 region is CASSQEIAVNTEAFF. The CDR3 DNA follows: TGCGCCAGCAGCCAAGAAATCGCGGTGAACACTGAAGCTTTCTTT.

V and J are TRBV10-3 and TRBJ1-1, with TRBD1 matching 7 bases. The CDR3 consists of 12 residues. The junction had 6 bases not matched to a gene; V was cut back by 4 bases and J by 10 bases. Germline V lookup: CDR1 ENHRY, CDR2 SYGVKD. The DNA of the CDR3 is TGTGCCATCAGTGTAGACAGGGCGGCAGCTTTCTTT. Its translation: CAISVDRAAAFF.

The chain has TRBV4-3 and TRBJ2-1; 9 bases line up with TRBD2. Losses at the gene ends were 0 bases for V and 7 bases for J; bases not matched to a gene: 10. Per the germline V gene, CDR1 is LGHNA and CDR2 is YSLEER. This CDR3 is 17 amino acids long. This CDR3 is CASSQETEAGGGNEQFF. CDR3 nucleotides: TGCGCCAGCAGCCAAGAAACAGAAGCGGGAGGTGGGAATGAGCAGTTCTTC.

V is TRBV29-1 and J is TRBJ2-2; D is unclear. V was clipped by 1 base and J by 1 base, with 7 bases between them. The CDR3 covers 14 residues. Germline V CDR1 and CDR2: SQVTM, ANQGSEA. CDR3 sequence reads: CSVEVQMNTGELFF. CDR3 coding DNA: TGCAGCGTTGAAGTACAGATGAACACCGGGGAGCTGTTTTTT.

The chain is built from TRBV5-6 and TRBJ1-5; no clear D gene. V was pared by 0 bases and J by 5 bases, with 12 bases between. Germline CDR1 reads SGHDT; CDR2 reads YYEEEE. This CDR3 comprises 15 residues. The chain's CDR3 is CASSLADFDDQPQHF. As DNA, the CDR3 is TGTGCCAGCAGCTTGGCCGACTTCGACGATCAGCCCCAGCATTTT.

The V gene is TRBV19, the J gene TRBJ2-7, with D maybe TRBD2 (6 bases). The CDR3 length is 14 residues. Germline CDR1 is LNHDA and CDR2 is SQIVND (reference sequence). Trimming cost V 5 bases and J 7 bases, with 18 bases left between them. The CDR3 region has the DNA TGTGCCAGTAGTTCGGGTGGAGGGTCGCGGGAGCAGTACTTC. It is translated as CASSSGGGSREQYF.

This clone showed up just a few times. The rearrangement uses TRBV7-2 and TRBJ1-1; TRBD1 matches at 7 bases. V gave up 5 bases and J gave up 4 bases; unmatched junction bases: 10. The CDR3 sequence is 15 residues long. Germline V lookup: CDR1 SGHTA, CDR2 FQGNSA. This CDR3 is CASSTGGQGVTEAFF. CDR3 coding DNA: TGTGCCAGCAGCACGGGGGGGCAGGGGGTCACTGAAGCTTTCTTT.

The J gene is TRBJ2-7, the V gene TRBV28; 11 bases are a match to TRBD2. Germline V gene lookup returns CDR1 MDHEN and CDR2 SYDVKM. The length of the CDR3 is 15 residues. V dropped 3 bases and J dropped 6; count of bases not matched to a gene: 7. The CDR3 sequence: CASSLGGLAGGEQYF. CDR3 nucleotide sequence: TGTGCCAGCAGTTTGGGAGGGCTAGCGGGGGGCGAGCAGTACTTC.

This clone turned up a few times. The chain couples TRBV7-8 to TRBJ1-2; 8 bases agree with TRBD1. Germline V CDR1 and CDR2: SGHVS, FQNEAQ. The CDR3 is made up of 13 amino acids. After removal of 5 bases from V and 6 bases from J, the junction contained 5 bases not matched to a gene. The DNA for the CDR3 is TGTGCCAGCAGCCTCGGGACAGGCCATGGCTACACCTTC. Amino acids: CASSLGTGHGYTF.

This chain links TRBV6-5 with TRBJ1-2; D gene ambiguous. The V end lost 3 bases, the J end lost 2 bases, and 10 bases lay between the germline ends. The CDR3 runs 14 residues. Per the germline V gene, CDR1 is MNHEY and CDR2 is SVGAGI. The CDR3: CASSYSARNYGYTF. For the CDR3, the DNA is TGTGCCAGCAGTTATTCCGCCCGGAACTATGGCTACACCTTC.

Concerning this clone itself: The junction and the germline gene differ at one end; a read error may be behind it. The genes are TRBV5-1 and TRBJ2-7; perhaps TRBD1 as D (6 bases). The CDR3 is 13 residues long. The germline gives CDR1 SGHRS, CDR2 YFSETQ. CDR3 coding DNA: TGCGCCAGCAGTCCTCCACAGGGTTACGGGCAGTACTTC. The encoded protein is CASSPPQGYGQYF.

This sequence joins TRBV18 and TRBJ1-5; D is undetermined. There are 19 residues in the CDR3. With 3 bases removed from V and 1 base from J, the gap between germline ends came to 22 bases. Germline V gene data show CDR1 as KGHSH and CDR2 as LQKENI. The CDR3 DNA follows: TGTGCCAGCTCACCCTATATAAACCCGCAGTACGGGAGCAATCAGCCCCAGCATTTT. Residues: CASSPYINPQYGSNQPQHF. Drawing the rest from reference TRBV18 and TRBJ1-5, the complete variable domain is NAGVMQNPRHLVRRRGQEARLRCSPMKGHSHVYWYRQLPEEGLKFMVYLQKENIIDESGMPKERFSAEFPKEGPSILRIQQVVRGDSAAYFCASSPYINPQYGSNQPQHFGDGTRLSIL.

The chain links TRBV7-8 to TRBJ1-1; D is unresolved. Germline CDR1 is SGHVS and CDR2 is FQNEAQ. The V gene lost 5 bases and the J gene lost 6 bases, with 16 bases spanning the gap. The CDR3 extends over 14 amino acids. CDR3 nucleotides: TGTGCCAGCAGCGCTAACTACCGCGCCGCTGAAGCTTTCTTT. It encodes CASSANYRAAEAFF.

Worth noting for this clone: One end of the junction does not line up with germline, which may come from a read error. The V and J genes are TRBV7-9 and TRBJ2-7, with D perhaps TRBD1 (5 bases). The CDR3 runs to 16 residues. Germline V lookup: CDR1 SEHNR, CDR2 FQNEAQ (reference sequence). CDR3 sequence: CSSSSVEGQGSYEQYF. CDR3 nucleotides: TGTTCCAGCAGCTCAGTGGAAGGGCAGGGCTCCTACGAGCAGTACTTC. The full variable domain, rest sourced from reference TRBV7-9 and TRBJ2-7, is DTGVSQNPRHKITKRGQNVTFRCDPISEHNRLYWYRQTLGQGPEFLTYFQNEAQLEKSRLLSDRFSAERPKGSFSTLEIQRTEQGDSAMYLCSSSSVEGQGSYEQYFGPGTRLTVT.

The chain combines TRBV7-2 with TRBJ1-5; D call uncertain. This CDR3 region has 15 residues. Per the germline V gene, CDR1 is SGHTA and CDR2 is FQGNSA. V was pared by 5 bases and J by 0 bases, with 11 bases between. The CDR3 DNA follows: TGTGCCAGCAGCCCCCGCAGGAATAGCAATCAGCCCCAGCATTTT. Translating gives CASSPRRNSNQPQHF.